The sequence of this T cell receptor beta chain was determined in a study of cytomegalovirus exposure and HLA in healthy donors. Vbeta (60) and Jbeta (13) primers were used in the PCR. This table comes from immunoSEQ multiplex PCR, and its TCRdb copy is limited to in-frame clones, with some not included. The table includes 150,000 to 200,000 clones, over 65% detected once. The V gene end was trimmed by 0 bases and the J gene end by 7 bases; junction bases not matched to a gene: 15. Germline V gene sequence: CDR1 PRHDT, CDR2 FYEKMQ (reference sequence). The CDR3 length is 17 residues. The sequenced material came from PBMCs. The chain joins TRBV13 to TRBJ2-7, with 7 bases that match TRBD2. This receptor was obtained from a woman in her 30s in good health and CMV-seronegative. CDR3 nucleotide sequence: TGTGCCAGCAGCTTAGGGACAAAATCTAGATTCGGGGGGGAGCAGTACTTC. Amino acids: CASSLGTKSRFGGEQYF. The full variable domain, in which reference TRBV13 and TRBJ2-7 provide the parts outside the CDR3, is AAGVIQSPRHLIKEKRETATLKCYPIPRHDTVYWYQQGPGQDPQFLISFYEKMQSDKGSIPDRFSAQQFSDYHSELNMSSLELGDSALYFCASSLGTKSRFGGEQYFGPGTRLTVT.